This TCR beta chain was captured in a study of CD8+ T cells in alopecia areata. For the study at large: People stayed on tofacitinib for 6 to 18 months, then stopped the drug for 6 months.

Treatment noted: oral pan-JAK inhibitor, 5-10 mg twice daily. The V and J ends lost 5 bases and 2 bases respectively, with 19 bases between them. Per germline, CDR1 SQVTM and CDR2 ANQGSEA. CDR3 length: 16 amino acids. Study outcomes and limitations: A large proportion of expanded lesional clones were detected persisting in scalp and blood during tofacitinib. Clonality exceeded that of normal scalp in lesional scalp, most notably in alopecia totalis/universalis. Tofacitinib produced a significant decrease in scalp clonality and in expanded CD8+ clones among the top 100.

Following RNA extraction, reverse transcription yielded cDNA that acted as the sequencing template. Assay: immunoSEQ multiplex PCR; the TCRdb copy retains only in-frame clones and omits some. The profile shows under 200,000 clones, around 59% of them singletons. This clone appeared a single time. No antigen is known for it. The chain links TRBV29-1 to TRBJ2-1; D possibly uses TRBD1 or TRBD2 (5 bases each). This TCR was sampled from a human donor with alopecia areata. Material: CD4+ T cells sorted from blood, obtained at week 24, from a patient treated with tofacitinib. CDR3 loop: CSVHIRDGFPYNEQFF. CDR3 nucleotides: TGCAGCGTTCATATAAGGGACGGATTTCCCTACAATGAGCAGTTCTTC.